This is a list of T cell receptor beta chains from one sample in a study of T cell repertoires in cytomegalovirus infection. TCRdb processed the reads anew with MiXCR; each CDR3 protein has one entry. Of nearly 650,000 distinct CDR3 sequences listed, 20% to 25% are singletons. Sequencing input: CD8+ T cells from PBMCs. These receptor sequences come from a human donor in good health (CMV status not recorded). Some clones in this sample may be carry-over from other donors' samples. CDR3s include the opening cysteine and the closing phenylalanine or tryptophan. Each record gives: D gene, J gene, V gene, clone size, CDR3 DNA, CDR3 protein. The D gene is left open where the match is weak. Clone size, where shown, is once, few, many, or a class for clones that have expanded.

D gene: TRBD1; J gene: TRBJ1-4; V gene: TRBV4-3; clone size: -; CDR3 DNA: TGCGCCAGCAGCCAAGATTCGGCAGGGGGCAATATTAGAGAAAAACTGTTTTTT; CDR3 protein: CASSQDSAGGNIREKLFF
D gene: TRBD1; J gene: TRBJ1-5; V gene: TRBV28; clone size: -; CDR3 DNA: TGTGCCAGCAGTTTCCCGGGACAGGGGTGGAATCAGCCCCAGCATTTT; CDR3 protein: CASSFPGQGWNQPQHF
D gene: TRBD2; J gene: TRBJ2-3; V gene: TRBV6-2/TRBV6-3; clone size: many; CDR3 DNA: TGTGCCAGCACTTCCCTCCGAGCGGGGTTGCCAGATACGCAGTATTTT; CDR3 protein: CASTSLRAGLPDTQYF
D gene: -; J gene: TRBJ2-3; V gene: TRBV10-1; clone size: few; CDR3 DNA: TGCGCCAGCAGCCAGGTCGCCACAGATACGCAGTATTTT; CDR3 protein: CASSQVATDTQYF
D gene: -; J gene: TRBJ2-1; V gene: TRBV7-6; clone size: many; CDR3 DNA: TGTGCCAGCAGCTCTTACCCGAGCTCCTACAATGAGCAGTTCTTC; CDR3 protein: CASSSYPSSYNEQFF
D gene: TRBD2; J gene: TRBJ2-2; V gene: TRBV15; clone size: -; CDR3 DNA: TGTGCCACCAGCAGTTCTAGCGGGGCGAACACCGGGGAGCTGTTTTTT; CDR3 protein: CATSSSSGANTGELFF
D gene: -; J gene: TRBJ2-2; V gene: TRBV14; clone size: many; CDR3 DNA: TGTGCCAGCAGCCAAGTGTCAGGGGCCGGGGAGCTGTTTTTT; CDR3 protein: CASSQVSGAGELFF
D gene: TRBD2; J gene: TRBJ2-1; V gene: TRBV10-3; clone size: many; CDR3 DNA: TGTGCCATCAGTGACCCACTAGCGGGGAGAACTTACGAGCAGTTCTTC; CDR3 protein: CAISDPLAGRTYEQFF
D gene: -; J gene: TRBJ2-7; V gene: TRBV20-1; clone size: -; CDR3 DNA: TGCAGTGCTAAGAGGGTAAAATACGAGCAGTACTTC; CDR3 protein: CSAKRVKYEQYF
D gene: -; J gene: TRBJ1-2; V gene: TRBV6-6; clone size: -; CDR3 DNA: TGTGCCAGCAGCCTATACCAGGCCGCTAACTATGGCTACACCTTC; CDR3 protein: CASSLYQAANYGYTF
D gene: TRBD1; J gene: TRBJ2-1; V gene: TRBV6-1; clone size: -; CDR3 DNA: TGTGCCAGCAGTGAAGTACAGGGGTCCTACAATGAGCAGTTCTTC; CDR3 protein: CASSEVQGSYNEQFF
D gene: -; J gene: TRBJ2-5; V gene: TRBV6-5; clone size: few; CDR3 DNA: TGTGCCAGCAGTTGGAGCAGGGGAGAGACCCAGTACTTC; CDR3 protein: CASSWSRGETQYF
D gene: -; J gene: TRBJ2-3; V gene: TRBV20-1; clone size: -; CDR3 DNA: TGCAGTGCTAGAGATCGGTTCGACCCTACTAGCACAGATACGCAGTATTTT; CDR3 protein: CSARDRFDPTSTDTQYF
D gene: -; J gene: TRBJ2-1; V gene: TRBV28; clone size: many; CDR3 DNA: TGTGCCAGCAGTTATACGACCGTCAATGAGCAGTTCTTC; CDR3 protein: CASSYTTVNEQFF
D gene: TRBD2; J gene: TRBJ2-1; V gene: TRBV6-2/TRBV6-3; clone size: many; CDR3 DNA: TGTGCCAGCAGTCCCCGGCTAGCGGGGGGGCCGGACTCCTACAATGAGCAGTTCTTC; CDR3 protein: CASSPRLAGGPDSYNEQFF
D gene: -; J gene: TRBJ1-1; V gene: TRBV7-6; clone size: -; CDR3 DNA: TGTGTCGGCCAGGGAGGGGTCAAGGGCACTGAAGCTTTCTTT; CDR3 protein: CVGQGGVKGTEAFF
D gene: -; J gene: TRBJ2-7; V gene: TRBV7-2; clone size: many; CDR3 DNA: TGTGCCAGCAGCTCCTTGGGGGGCCCGGAGGGGGAGCAGTACTTC; CDR3 protein: CASSSLGGPEGEQYF
D gene: TRBD1; J gene: TRBJ2-5; V gene: TRBV13; clone size: once; CDR3 DNA: TGTGCCAGCAGCCCCGAGGGACAGCAAGAGACCCAGTACTTC; CDR3 protein: CASSPEGQQETQYF
D gene: TRBD2; J gene: TRBJ2-3; V gene: TRBV7-8; clone size: few; CDR3 DNA: TGTGCCAGCAGCTCGACCGGGGGGGCTCCTAGAGATACGCAGTATTTT; CDR3 protein: CASSSTGGAPRDTQYF
D gene: -; J gene: TRBJ2-1; V gene: TRBV12-3/TRBV12-4; clone size: -; CDR3 DNA: TGTGCCAGCACTCTCTCCCTACTTGATGAGCAGTTCTTC; CDR3 protein: CASTLSLLDEQFF
D gene: -; J gene: TRBJ1-2; V gene: TRBV29-1; clone size: -; CDR3 DNA: TGCAGCGTTGATAAACAGGCCGGCTATGGCTACACCTTC; CDR3 protein: CSVDKQAGYGYTF
D gene: TRBD1; J gene: TRBJ1-6; V gene: TRBV4-1; clone size: few; CDR3 DNA: TGCGCCAGCAGCACCCGGACAGGGAGTAATTCACCCCTCCACTTT; CDR3 protein: CASSTRTGSNSPLHF
D gene: -; J gene: TRBJ1-1; V gene: TRBV4-1; clone size: few; CDR3 DNA: TGCGCCAGCAGCCAACTGGGTGACAGAATGAACACTGAAGCTTTCTTT; CDR3 protein: CASSQLGDRMNTEAFF
D gene: -; J gene: TRBJ2-3; V gene: TRBV4-1; clone size: once; CDR3 DNA: TGCGCCAGCAGCCACGGGGGGCTAAATCAGCCCCAGTATTTT; CDR3 protein: CASSHGGLNQPQYF
D gene: TRBD2; J gene: TRBJ2-3; V gene: TRBV7-6; clone size: many; CDR3 DNA: TGTGCCAGCAGTCAGACTAGCGCCGCTAGCACAGATACGCAGTATTTT; CDR3 protein: CASSQTSAASTDTQYF
D gene: -; J gene: TRBJ1-5; V gene: TRBV6-1; clone size: many; CDR3 DNA: TGTGCCGTCGGGGGGGGCAATCAGCCCCAGCATTTT; CDR3 protein: CAVGGGNQPQHF
D gene: TRBD2; J gene: TRBJ2-1; V gene: TRBV6-2/TRBV6-3; clone size: -; CDR3 DNA: TGTGCCAGCAGTTACTCGAACGGGGGGGCTTACAATGAGCAGTTCTTC; CDR3 protein: CASSYSNGGAYNEQFF
D gene: -; J gene: TRBJ1-2; V gene: TRBV7-9; clone size: many; CDR3 DNA: TGTGCCAGCATACGCCTAGAGAACTATGGCTACACCTTC; CDR3 protein: CASIRLENYGYTF
D gene: -; J gene: TRBJ2-1; V gene: TRBV7-6; clone size: -; CDR3 DNA: TGTGCCAGCAGCCCCCCTAGTGGGGTCAGCCCCGATGAGCAGTTCTTC; CDR3 protein: CASSPPSGVSPDEQFF
D gene: TRBD2; J gene: TRBJ2-3; V gene: TRBV6-6; clone size: -; CDR3 DNA: TGTGCCAGCAGGGGACTAGATGGCACAGATACGCAGTATTTT; CDR3 protein: CASRGLDGTDTQYF
D gene: -; J gene: TRBJ2-3; V gene: TRBV7-9; clone size: few; CDR3 DNA: TGTGCCAGCAGCAGGCAAACAGGTCCGGCAGATACGCAGTATTTT; CDR3 protein: CASSRQTGPADTQYF
D gene: -; J gene: TRBJ2-4; V gene: TRBV7-9; clone size: many; CDR3 DNA: TGTGCCAGCAGCTTTCAGGGCCAGGGAAACATTCAGTACTTC; CDR3 protein: CASSFQGQGNIQYF
D gene: -; J gene: TRBJ2-1; V gene: TRBV28; clone size: few; CDR3 DNA: TGTGCCAGCAGTTTACCACAACGGAGGGCAGTGGGGTACAATGAGCAGTTCTTC; CDR3 protein: CASSLPQRRAVGYNEQFF
D gene: -; J gene: TRBJ1-1; V gene: TRBV7-6; clone size: many; CDR3 DNA: TGTGCCAGCAGCTACGATTTGGGGACTGAAGCTTTCTTT; CDR3 protein: CASSYDLGTEAFF
D gene: -; J gene: TRBJ2-2; V gene: TRBV7-8; clone size: many; CDR3 DNA: TGTGCCAGCAGCCTACAGGCTGGCTCCTACAATCAACGCGGGGAGCTGTTTTTT; CDR3 protein: CASSLQAGSYNQRGELFF
D gene: -; J gene: TRBJ2-7; V gene: TRBV19; clone size: few; CDR3 DNA: TGTGCCAGTAGTATAAACGGGGACGAGCAGTACTTC; CDR3 protein: CASSINGDEQYF
D gene: -; J gene: TRBJ1-1; V gene: TRBV19; clone size: -; CDR3 DNA: TGTGCCAGTACCTCCACTGGGAACACTGAAGCTTTCTTT; CDR3 protein: CASTSTGNTEAFF
D gene: TRBD1; J gene: TRBJ1-1; V gene: TRBV2; clone size: -; CDR3 DNA: TGTGCCAACAGTGCTCACCCGTTTATGGGACAGGAGAACACTGAAGCTTTCTTT; CDR3 protein: CANSAHPFMGQENTEAFF
D gene: -; J gene: TRBJ1-2; V gene: TRBV29-1; clone size: -; CDR3 DNA: TGCAGCGTTGAACCCAGGGAGGGCTATGGCTACACCTTC; CDR3 protein: CSVEPREGYGYTF
D gene: -; J gene: TRBJ2-2; V gene: TRBV7-8; clone size: many; CDR3 DNA: TGTGCCAGCAGCTTAGAACCGGGGACCGGGGAGCTGTTTTTT; CDR3 protein: CASSLEPGTGELFF
D gene: -; J gene: TRBJ2-7; V gene: TRBV7-6; clone size: few; CDR3 DNA: TGTGCCAGCACTGATATCTACGAGCAGTACTTC; CDR3 protein: CASTDIYEQYF
D gene: -; J gene: TRBJ2-3; V gene: TRBV28; clone size: -; CDR3 DNA: TGTGCCAGCAGTACGACCGGGATCACAGATACGCAGTATTTT; CDR3 protein: CASSTTGITDTQYF
D gene: TRBD2; J gene: TRBJ2-1; V gene: TRBV20-1; clone size: -; CDR3 DNA: TGCAGTGCCCCCACTAGCGGGGGGCTGTCCTACAATGAGCAGTTCTTC; CDR3 protein: CSAPTSGGLSYNEQFF
D gene: TRBD1; J gene: TRBJ1-1; V gene: TRBV12-3/TRBV12-4; clone size: -; CDR3 DNA: TGTGCCAGCAGTTTTGTCCTTGTGGAGACCTCTAGGGACAGACCAAACACTGAAGCTTTCTTT; CDR3 protein: CASSFVLVETSRDRPNTEAFF
D gene: -; J gene: TRBJ1-2; V gene: TRBV6-6; clone size: -; CDR3 DNA: TGTGCCAGCAGACGGGACGATGGCTACACCTTC; CDR3 protein: CASRRDDGYTF
D gene: -; J gene: TRBJ2-1; V gene: TRBV6-2/TRBV6-3; clone size: -; CDR3 DNA: TGTGCCAGCACCCCGGGCTTTACCTTTGACAATGAGCAGTTCTTC; CDR3 protein: CASTPGFTFDNEQFF
D gene: -; J gene: TRBJ1-5; V gene: TRBV5-4; clone size: -; CDR3 DNA: TGTGCCAGCAGCCTTACTCCTGATAGCAATCAGCCCCAGCATTTT; CDR3 protein: CASSLTPDSNQPQHF
D gene: TRBD1; J gene: TRBJ1-1; V gene: TRBV19; clone size: many; CDR3 DNA: TGTGCCAGTAGTATGGACAGGGTGGTGGGTAAGACTGAAGCTTTCTTT; CDR3 protein: CASSMDRVVGKTEAFF
D gene: -; J gene: TRBJ1-2; V gene: TRBV28; clone size: -; CDR3 DNA: TGTGCCAGCAGTCCCCCGGGGCTTGGCTACACCTTC; CDR3 protein: CASSPPGLGYTF
D gene: -; J gene: TRBJ1-1; V gene: TRBV25-1; clone size: many; CDR3 DNA: TGTGCCAGCAGTGAATGGGCAGAAGAAGCTTTCTTT; CDR3 protein: CASSEWAEEAFF
D gene: TRBD2; J gene: TRBJ2-2; V gene: TRBV6-2/TRBV6-3; clone size: -; CDR3 DNA: TGTGCCAGCAGCCCGGGACTAGCGAGACTCGGGGAGCTGTTTTTT; CDR3 protein: CASSPGLARLGELFF
D gene: -; J gene: TRBJ1-2; V gene: TRBV28; clone size: -; CDR3 DNA: TGTGCCAGCAGAACTCCTTCAAGCACCCAGATTTCTAACTATGGCTACACCTTC; CDR3 protein: CASRTPSSTQISNYGYTF
D gene: TRBD1; J gene: TRBJ2-5; V gene: TRBV7-2; clone size: many; CDR3 DNA: TGTGCCACCTGGACAGGGGGCTTTGAGACCCAGTACTTC; CDR3 protein: CATWTGGFETQYF
D gene: TRBD2; J gene: TRBJ2-1; V gene: TRBV5-1; clone size: -; CDR3 DNA: TGCGCCAGCAGCTTGCTCCCTAGCGGGGGGATTTCCTACAATGAGCAGTTCTTC; CDR3 protein: CASSLLPSGGISYNEQFF
D gene: -; J gene: TRBJ2-3; V gene: TRBV11-2; clone size: -; CDR3 DNA: TGTGTCAGCCCTCCCGGGGGACCCGGTCCAGATACGCAGTATTTT; CDR3 protein: CVSPPGGPGPDTQYF
D gene: -; J gene: TRBJ2-4; V gene: TRBV29-1; clone size: once; CDR3 DNA: TGCAGCGTTGTCGGGGGAGCCAAAAACATTCAGTACTTC; CDR3 protein: CSVVGGAKNIQYF
D gene: TRBD1; J gene: TRBJ1-2; V gene: TRBV7-9; clone size: few; CDR3 DNA: TGTGCCAGCAGCTCCAGCGGACAGGCTAGAATCTACTATGGCTACACCTTC; CDR3 protein: CASSSSGQARIYYGYTF